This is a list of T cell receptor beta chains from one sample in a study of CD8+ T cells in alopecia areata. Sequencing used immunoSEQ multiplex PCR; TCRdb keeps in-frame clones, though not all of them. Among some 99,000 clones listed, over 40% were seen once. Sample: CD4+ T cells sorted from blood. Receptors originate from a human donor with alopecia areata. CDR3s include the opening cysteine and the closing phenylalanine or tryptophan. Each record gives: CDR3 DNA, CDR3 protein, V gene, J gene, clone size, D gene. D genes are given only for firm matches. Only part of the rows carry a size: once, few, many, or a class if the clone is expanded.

TGTGCCACCAGCAGAGATGGGACAGGGGGCTACGAGCAGTACTTC	CATSRDGTGGYEQYF	TRBV15	TRBJ2-7	few	TRBD1
TGCAGTGCTAGAGAGGATCGCACCTTC	CSAREDRTF	TRBV20-1	TRBJ1-2	.	.
TGCAGCTTCCGAAAGGCTAGCGGGACAGATACGCAGTATTTT	CSFRKASGTDTQYF	TRBV29-1	TRBJ2-3	few	TRBD2
TGCAGCGGGAAGGACGGCCAAGAGACCCAGTACTTC	CSGKDGQETQYF	TRBV29-1	TRBJ2-5	.	.
TGTGCCTGGAACCCAGGGAACTATGGCTACACCTTC	CAWNPGNYGYTF	TRBV30	TRBJ1-2	.	.
TGTGCCAGCAGTTCGCTAGCGGGAGTCTCTGCAGATACGCAGTATTTT	CASSSLAGVSADTQYF	TRBV28	TRBJ2-3	.	TRBD2
TGCGCCAGCAGCGCCGGGACTAGCGGATGGAATGAGCAGTTCTTC	CASSAGTSGWNEQFF	TRBV5-1	TRBJ2-1	.	TRBD2
TGCAGCGTTGCCATCGGGCTATCCTACGAGCAGTACTTC	CSVAIGLSYEQYF	TRBV29-1	TRBJ2-7	few	.
TGTGGGACGACAGGGGCTAATCAGCCCCAGCATTTT	CGTTGANQPQHF	TRBV28	TRBJ1-5	.	TRBD1
TGTGCCAGCAGTTTTGAAGGGGTCCGCACAGATACGCAGTATTTT	CASSFEGVRTDTQYF	TRBV28	TRBJ2-3	few	.
TGCGCCAGCAGCCAGGAGGGGACAGGGGGCTGTATCTACTTC	CASSQEGTGGCIYF	TRBV5-1	TRBJ2-7	.	TRBD1
TGCAGCGTTGGTCTGGGCAATGAGCAGTTCTTC	CSVGLGNEQFF	TRBV29-1	TRBJ2-1	.	.
TGTGCCTGGAGTGTCCAGGGGGCAGTCCACGAGCAGTACTTC	CAWSVQGAVHEQYF	TRBV30	TRBJ2-7	few	TRBD1
TGTGCCTGGAGTGGCCTGGCCCCCCGAGGATATGGCTACACCTTC	CAWSGLAPRGYGYTF	TRBV30	TRBJ1-2	.	.
TGTGCCAGCAGTTTCCGACAGGCCGCAGATACGCAGTATTTT	CASSFRQAADTQYF	TRBV6-5	TRBJ2-3	.	.
TGCGCCAGCAGCCAAGAAGTTTTACAGGTTAGCACAGATACGCAGTATTTT	CASSQEVLQVSTDTQYF	TRBV4-1	TRBJ2-3	.	.
TGTGCCAGCAGTGTTTCGATGAGGGATAATTCACCCCTCCACTTT	CASSVSMRDNSPLHF	TRBV2	TRBJ1-6	.	.
TGTGCCAGCAGCCCGGGACTAGCTGAGCAGTACTTC	CASSPGLAEQYF	TRBV7-2	TRBJ2-7	once	TRBD2
TGTGCCAGCAGCTCCGTGGGGGGGTCACCCCTCCACTTT	CASSSVGGSPLHF	TRBV7-9	TRBJ1-6	.	.
TGCGCCAGCACTCGGACAGGGATCAACGAGCAGTACTTC	CASTRTGINEQYF	TRBV23-1	TRBJ2-7	few	TRBD1
TGCAGCGTTGAGCTTGACTACATTCAGTACTTC	CSVELDYIQYF	TRBV29-1	TRBJ2-4	.	.
TGCAGCGTTGCACAGACAGGTTCCTACGAGCAGTACTTC	CSVAQTGSYEQYF	TRBV29-1	TRBJ2-7	few	.
TGCAGCGCAATGAGGGTAGGGCAGCCCTACGAGCAGTACTTC	CSAMRVGQPYEQYF	TRBV29-1	TRBJ2-7	.	.
TGCGCCAGCAGCCAAGCGGGTCAGGGCTATGGCTACACCTTC	CASSQAGQGYGYTF	TRBV4-1	TRBJ1-2	.	.
TGTGCCTGGAGTCCCCCTCCGCACAGGGCTGAAAAACTGTTTTTT	CAWSPPPHRAEKLFF	TRBV30	TRBJ1-4	.	.
TGTGCCTGGAGCCCGACGATCACTAATGAAAAACTGTTTTTT	CAWSPTITNEKLFF	TRBV30	TRBJ1-4	once	.
TGTGCCTGGAGTTCGGGGGGGGCGGGACAGCCCCAGCATTTT	CAWSSGGAGQPQHF	TRBV30	TRBJ1-5	.	.
TGCGCCAGCAGCTTGCGGGTCACAGATACGCAGTATTTT	CASSLRVTDTQYF	TRBV5-1	TRBJ2-3	few	.
TGCAGCGTTGGTGGGACCGGGACAGACAACTACGAGCAGTACTTC	CSVGGTGTDNYEQYF	TRBV29-1	TRBJ2-7	.	TRBD1
TGCAGCGTTTCTCAGGGGGCGGATGAAAAACTGTTTTTT	CSVSQGADEKLFF	TRBV29-1	TRBJ1-4	.	TRBD1
TGTGCCAGCAGCTTAGGACACATAAACACTGAAGCTTTCTTT	CASSLGHINTEAFF	TRBV7-9	TRBJ1-1	few	.
TGTGCCAGCTCACGCCTCGGGATCCTCACAGATACGCAGTATTTT	CASSRLGILTDTQYF	TRBV18	TRBJ2-3	.	.
TGCGCCAGCAGCCCACGGACAGGGGCCTACGAGCAGTACTTC	CASSPRTGAYEQYF	TRBV5-1	TRBJ2-7	.	TRBD1
TGCAGCGTTCCTACAAGGGGGACATACACAGATACGCAGTATTTT	CSVPTRGTYTDTQYF	TRBV29-1	TRBJ2-3	few	.
TGCAGCGTTGAAGCCGGGGTCTCTCGCTATGGCTACACCTTC	CSVEAGVSRYGYTF	TRBV29-1	TRBJ1-2	few	.